This T cell receptor beta chain was recovered during a study of blood T cell repertoires in COVID-19. CDR3 length: 14 amino acids. Germline values: CDR1 SGHRS, CDR2 YFSETQ. V lost 0 bases to trimming and J lost 4 bases; unmatched junction nucleotides: 2. The table lists this clone with a few counts. Study processing details: Amplified reference gene primers provided the basis for estimating nucleated cell counts. Some clones are missing from TCRdb's copy, which holds only in-frame ones; the method was immunoSEQ multiplex PCR. V and J calls and clone size follow that table, whereas D and trimming were derived from the DNA. This table has roughly 84,000 clones, approximately 86% appearing once.

This TCR was sampled from a man at least 80 years old with active or convalescent COVID-19. The sequencing sample was made of peripheral blood. The chain carries TRBV5-1 and TRBJ2-5, with 8 bases that match TRBD1. The CDR3 region is CASSLEGQGETQYF. In DNA, the CDR3 is TGCGCCAGCAGCTTGGAAGGACAGGGAGAGACCCAGTACTTC.